Detailed here is one T cell receptor (beta chain). Its recognized antigen is unknown. The sample holds no much larger clone one base away, and base qualities are not on file. TCR cDNA was synthesized by 5'RACE template switching, through which a universal primer site and unique molecular identifiers were introduced. cDNA synthesis was primed from both the TCR alpha and TCR beta constant segments. Library amplification used two PCR steps, and the second PCR step added sample barcodes and sequencing adapters. Libraries were sequenced on Illumina HiSeq 2500 (2x100 bp) or NovaSeq (2x150 bp). On the authors' methods: Demultiplexing of reads and collapsing into UMI consensus sequences were performed with MIGEC, and V(D)J alignment was carried out with MiXCR. Using edgeR on replicate PBMC samples, clonotypes were called vaccine-responding if FDR was below 0.01 and the log2 fold change was above 5 up to day 15. Each bulk clonotype received a CD4 or CD8 identity based on whether the sequenced CD4 or CD8 repertoire contained that clonotype at higher abundance. TCRdb took the public reads, trimmed them with fastp at Q25, ran MiXCR for clone calling and kept in-frame beta chains. Identical CDR3 proteins give one entry, which carries the most common genes and DNA. The V and J calls reflect TCRdb's pipeline rather than the authors' work. The sample data list 200,000 to 300,000 distinct CDR3 sequences, and around 6.7% of these were observed just once. Clones ranked in the top ten supply approximately 0.99% of the sample.

The treatment or condition label corresponds to: live attenuated yellow fever vaccine strain. PBMCs were isolated from peripheral blood using a standard Ficoll-Paque protocol. Dynabeads CD4 and CD8 positive selection kits were used to isolate the CD4 and CD8 T-cell fractions. TriZol was used to extract RNA from bulk PBMCs, from CD4 and CD8 fractions, and from dextramer-positive and dextramer-negative fractions. The data were taken from a study of T cells after yellow fever vaccination (dated by TCRdb to between 2019 and 2020). At the level of the whole study: The SMART-Seq v4 Ultra Low Input RNA kit was used to prepare libraries from fractions with low cell numbers. To follow T-cell clones before and after primary and booster YFV17D yellow fever vaccination, bulk TCR alpha and beta repertoires were sequenced over time. Two healthy male donors, one aged 18 to 30 and one aged 30 to 39 years, were included in the cohort. Blood samples were taken at several timepoints before and after primary and secondary immunization, and bulk PBMC replicates and cell subsets were isolated. The paper's findings and limits, for the study overall: The study included only a couple of donors, which limits how far the findings can be generalized. A small share of clonotypes occurred in both CD4 and CD8 compartments, likely arising from convergent recombination. Because abundant contaminating clonotypes from the bulk population could be contained in FACS-sorted repertoires, computational filtering was required. Compared with the primary T-cell response, the secondary T-cell response was faster but weaker, reaching its peak on day 5 rather than on day 15. Most clones expanded after primary vaccination were re-detected after the booster (just under 97% of CD4 and 88% of CD8), suggesting broad memory maintenance.

The junction shows trimming of 3 bases on V and 2 bases on J, plus 8 bases between the germline ends. Measured from the cysteine to the phenylalanine, the CDR3 is 12 residues long. Just CDR3 DNA is preserved here, 36 bases in frame from base 1. From the germline V gene (reference sequence), CDR1 is DFQATT and CDR2 is SNEGSKA. The receptor was derived from a man under 40 who received the YFV17D yellow fever vaccine. Sequences were derived from CD4+ T cells sorted from PBMCs, sampled on the day of the yellow fever booster vaccination. The sequence joins TRBV20-1 to TRBJ2-7; the D gene cannot be resolved beyond TRBD1 or TRBD2, each matching 5 bases. The CDR3 reads as follows: CSASGAAYEQYF. The bases read TGCAGTGCTAGCGGGGCAGCCTACGAGCAGTACTTC.